Shown below are 26 T cell receptor beta chains from a single sample sequenced in a study of blood T cell repertoires in COVID-19. The repertoire was sequenced with immunoSEQ multiplex PCR; TCRdb's copy has only in-frame clones and lacks some. The sample consists of about 160,000 clones, around 87% of them appearing once. The sample taken for sequencing was peripheral blood. These receptors were taken from a woman in her seventies with COVID-19, enrolled during active disease.

The chain employs TRBV29-1 and TRBJ1-1, with TRBD1 matching 7 bases. The CDR3 contains 16 residues. The trim removed 4 bases at V and 0 bases at J, leaving 11 bases unmatched. Germline CDR1 and CDR2: SQVTM and ANQGSEA. CDR3 nucleotides: TGCAGCGTTGGGGGGACAGCCGGCAGGTTGAACACTGAAGCTTTCTTT. It codes for CSVGGTAGRLNTEAFF.

Only one count was recorded for this clone. The chain has TRBV12-5 and TRBJ1-1; no definite D call. This CDR3 comprises 12 residues. The germline gives CDR1 LGHNT, CDR2 FRNRAP. The V end lost 2 bases, the J end lost 6 bases, and 7 bases lay between the germline ends. The CDR3 spells CASGLNRAEAFF. The CDR3 DNA is TGTGCTAGTGGTTTGAACAGAGCTGAAGCTTTCTTT.

The chain links TRBV19 to TRBJ2-5; 9 nucleotides line up with TRBD1. This CDR3 contains 15 residues. Germline-derived CDR1 and CDR2 are LNHDA and SQIVND (reference sequence). The trim removed 6 bases at V and 2 bases at J, leaving 7 bases unmatched. The DNA for the CDR3 is TGTGCCAGTAGCCAAACCGGGACAGGGCAAGAGACCCAGTACTTC. Translating it yields CASSQTGTGQETQYF.

V and J are TRBV2 and TRBJ1-6, with TRBD1 matching 7 bases. The ends lost 2 bases at V and 6 bases at J; junction bases unmatched: 7. Germline values: CDR1 SNHLY, CDR2 FYNNEI. The CDR3 runs 16 residues. The CDR3 bases are TGTGCCAGCAGTGAATCTGTTGGACAGGTTAATTCACCCCTCCACTTT. Translation gives CASSESVGQVNSPLHF.

This sequence joins TRBV25-1 and TRBJ2-1; 9 bases map to TRBD1. CDR1 and CDR2 from the germline V gene are MGHDK and SYGVNS. This CDR3 has 17 amino acids. J lost 1 base, V lost 7 bases, and 11 bases had no gene match. CDR3 amino acids: CASTTLRGQGSYNEQFF. The CDR3, as DNA: TGTGCCAGCACCACTCTCCGGGGACAGGGTTCCTACAATGAGCAGTTCTTC.

The J gene is TRBJ1-2, the V gene TRBV18; 12 positions match TRBD1. The germline CDR1 and CDR2 sequences are KGHSH and LQKENI. The length of the CDR3 is 15 residues. Germline trimming cut 3 bases from V and 5 bases from J; bases unmatched to any gene: 4. CDR3 protein: CASSPLGQGAYGYTF. The CDR3 region has the DNA TGTGCCAGCTCACCTTTGGGACAGGGGGCTTATGGCTACACCTTC.

The J gene is TRBJ1-1, the V gene TRBV12-3 or TRBV12-4; D call uncertain. The germline V and J ends were trimmed by 4 bases and 5 bases, with 8 bases remaining between them. This CDR3 region has 12 residues. CDR3 in DNA: TGTGCCAGCAGTTCCGCCTATACTGAAGCTTTCTTT. Translated: CASSSAYTEAFF.

The chain combines TRBV6-2 or TRBV6-3 with TRBJ1-1, with D unresolved. V was pared by 5 bases and J by 0 bases, with 13 bases between. The germline CDR1 and CDR2 sequences are MNHEY and SVGEGT. The CDR3 has 15 amino acids. CDR3 coding DNA: TGTGCCAGCAGTCAACTAGACACATTGAACACTGAAGCTTTCTTT. Its protein is CASSQLDTLNTEAFF.

This sequence joins TRBV4-1 and TRBJ1-6; a possible D gene is TRBD1 (5 bases). The V gene lost 4 bases and the J gene lost 0 bases, with 10 bases spanning the gap. There are 16 residues in the CDR3. Germline CDR1 reads MGHRA; CDR2 reads YSYEKL. The CDR3 sequence is CASSRGSSSYNSPLHF. As DNA, the CDR3 is TGCGCCAGCAGCCGGGGCTCGAGCTCCTATAATTCACCCCTCCACTTT.

The rearrangement uses TRBV5-1 and TRBJ1-5; TRBD1 aligns across 8 bases. The CDR3 runs to 14 residues. Germline assignment: CDR1 SGHRS and CDR2 YFSETQ. J gave up 6 bases and V 2 bases, and 4 bases lay outside the gene matches. CDR3 DNA sequence: TGCGCCAGCAGCTTCGAAACAGGGGGTCAGCCCCAGCATTTT. This gives the protein CASSFETGGQPQHF.

The genes are TRBV7-2 and TRBJ2-2, with D possibly TRBD1 on 7 matching bases. Germline CDR1 SGHTA, CDR2 FQGNSA. This CDR3 region has 16 residues. V was trimmed by 2 bases and J by 5 bases, leaving 15 bases between them. CDR3 in DNA: TGTGCCAGCAGCTTATGGGCAGGGGGAGGAACCGGGGAGCTGTTTTTT. It yields the protein CASSLWAGGGTGELFF.

This chain links TRBV3-1 (or the pseudogene TRBV3-2) with TRBJ1-5; D gene uncertain. Germline lookup yields CDR1 LGHDT and CDR2 YNNKEL (reference sequence). The CDR3 runs to 13 residues. The V end lost 4 bases, the J end lost 4 bases, and 8 bases lay between the germline ends. The CDR3 protein is CASSPEGNQPQHF. CDR3 DNA: TGTGCCAGCAGCCCCGAGGGAAATCAGCCCCAGCATTTT.

The gene calls are TRBV7-9 and TRBJ2-7, with TRBD1 identical over 9 bases. The V gene's germline CDR1 is SEHNR and CDR2 FQNEAQ (reference sequence). Unmatched junction bases numbered 7, after V lost 5 bases and J lost 2 bases. This CDR3 is built from 15 residues. The DNA for the CDR3 is TGTGCCAGCAGCCGATACCGGGACAGGGCCTACGAGCAGTACTTC. This sequence encodes CASSRYRDRAYEQYF.

The chain has TRBV7-2 and TRBJ2-1; D perhaps matches TRBD1 (6 bases). The CDR3 covers 13 residues. V was pared by 11 bases and J by 0 bases, with 11 bases between. Germline CDR1 SGHTA, CDR2 FQGNSA. CDR3 sequence (DNA): TGTGCCGACAGGAGAAGCTCCTACAATGAGCAGTTCTTC. Amino acid sequence: CADRRSSYNEQFF.

The chain carries TRBV6-5 and TRBJ1-2; 9 nucleotides line up with TRBD1. V lost 7 bases to trimming and J lost 5 bases; unmatched junction nucleotides: 5. CDR3 length: 13 amino acids. Per the germline V gene, CDR1 is MNHEY and CDR2 is SVGAGI. In nucleotides, the CDR3 is TGTGCCAGCACCCGGGACAGGGAATATGGCTACACCTTC. This translates into CASTRDREYGYTF.

This clone appeared a few times. The chain couples TRBV28 to TRBJ2-7, with a tentative D call TRBD2 (6 bases). The CDR3 spans 15 residues. Between the trimmed V and J ends, which lost 6 bases and 3 bases, there was a span of 18 bases. The germline V gene encodes CDR1 MDHEN and CDR2 SYDVKM. The CDR3 spells CASSAWRDPHYEQYF. The DNA for the CDR3 is TGTGCCAGCAGCGCCTGGCGGGACCCCCACTACGAGCAGTACTTC.

The V call is TRBV13, the J call TRBJ1-5; D ambiguous. From germline, CDR1 is PRHDT and CDR2 FYEKMQ (reference sequence). The CDR3 contains 12 residues. V shed 2 bases and J shed 6 bases, with 5 bases lying between them. The DNA for the CDR3 is TGTGCCAGCAGCTTAACGGGTCAGCCCCAGCATTTT. It yields the protein CASSLTGQPQHF.

V and J are TRBV29-1 and TRBJ1-3; D might be TRBD1 (5 bases). This CDR3 is built from 15 residues. Trimming cost V 7 bases and J 1 base, with 17 bases left between them. Germline-derived CDR1 and CDR2 are SQVTM and ANQGSEA. The CDR3 spells CSAKGGRGSGNTIYF. The CDR3 DNA reads TGCAGCGCGAAAGGAGGGAGGGGTTCTGGAAACACCATATATTTT. Combining the CDR3 with reference TRBV29-1 and TRBJ1-3 gives the whole variable domain SAVISQKPSRDICQRGTSLTIQCQVDSQVTMMFWYRQQPGQSLTLIATANQGSEATYESGFVIDKFPISRPNLTFSTLTVSNMSPEDSSIYLCSAKGGRGSGNTIYFGEGSWLTVV.

The chain couples TRBV18 to TRBJ2-7, with 7 bases lining up with TRBD1. Trimming removed 5 bases from V and 4 bases from J; junction bases left unmatched: 5. CDR1 is KGHSH, CDR2 LQKENI, per germline. This CDR3 contains 13 residues. Written as DNA, the CDR3 is TGTGCCAGCTCATCGGGGACAGCTTACGAGCAGTACTTC. Translating gives CASSSGTAYEQYF.

The chain combines TRBV6-2 or TRBV6-3 with TRBJ2-1, with 7 nucleotides matching TRBD1. V lost 5 bases, J lost 5 bases, and 3 bases stayed unmatched. CDR3 length equals 13 residues. Germline assignment: CDR1 MNHEY and CDR2 SVGEGT. The CDR3 is CASSQDRDNEQFF. The CDR3 coding sequence is TGTGCCAGCAGTCAAGACAGGGACAATGAGCAGTTCTTC.

The gene calls are TRBV27 and TRBJ2-2; D might be TRBD2 (6 bases). Germline CDR1 MNHEY, CDR2 SMNVEV (reference sequence). This CDR3 contains 15 residues. Trimming removed 2 bases from V and 5 bases from J, with 12 bases in between. The DNA of the CDR3 is TGTGCCAGCAGTTTAAGGCAGGGAGGAACCGGGGAGCTGTTTTTT. Encoded protein: CASSLRQGGTGELFF.

V is TRBV30 and J is TRBJ1-6; D unresolved. V shed 2 bases and J shed 6 bases, with 11 bases lying between them. Germline V gives CDR1 GTSNPN, CDR2 SVGIG (reference sequence). The CDR3 has 14 residues. The CDR3 DNA sequence: TGTGCCTGGAGTAGGGAGCACCTTAATTCACCCCTCCACTTT. Translating gives CAWSREHLNSPLHF.

This rearrangement joins TRBV6-5 to TRBJ2-7; D is possibly TRBD1 (5 bases). This CDR3 region has 13 residues. V lost 6 bases and J lost 6, with 15 bases in between. The V gene's germline CDR1 is MNHEY and CDR2 SVGAGI. The CDR3 sequence is CASSLKGQSEQYF. In nucleotides, the CDR3 is TGTGCCAGCAGCCTGAAGGGGCAGTCCGAGCAGTACTTC.

The rearrangement links TRBV29-1 to TRBJ2-1; 8 bases are a match to TRBD1. Germline V lookup: CDR1 SQVTM, CDR2 ANQGSEA. V shed 7 bases, J shed 9 bases, and the junction held 2 bases outside the gene matches. The CDR3 length is 10 residues. The CDR3 DNA follows: TGCAGCGGCACAGGGGGTGAGCAGTTCTTC. This codes for CSGTGGEQFF.

This chain connects TRBV5-1 to TRBJ2-7, with D perhaps matching TRBD2 (5 bases). The CDR3 loop spans 14 amino acids. Trimming took off 5 bases at V and 4 bases at J, with 16 bases between the two ends. Germline V gene sequence: CDR1 SGHRS, CDR2 YFSETQ. The DNA for the CDR3 is TGCGCCAGCAGAGTCCGGGGTCCTGCGTACGAGCAGTACTTC. Amino acid sequence: CASRVRGPAYEQYF.

V gene TRBV3-1 (or the pseudogene TRBV3-2) combines with J gene TRBJ2-2, with 7 nucleotides matching TRBD2. The CDR3 sequence is 14 residues long. The ends lost 9 bases at V and 1 base at J; junction bases unmatched: 5. CDR1 LGHDT and CDR2 YNNKEL come from the germline V gene (reference sequence). CDR3 coding DNA: TGTGCCAGTAGAAGCGGGGTGAACACCGGGGAGCTGTTTTTT. Translating it yields CASRSGVNTGELFF.